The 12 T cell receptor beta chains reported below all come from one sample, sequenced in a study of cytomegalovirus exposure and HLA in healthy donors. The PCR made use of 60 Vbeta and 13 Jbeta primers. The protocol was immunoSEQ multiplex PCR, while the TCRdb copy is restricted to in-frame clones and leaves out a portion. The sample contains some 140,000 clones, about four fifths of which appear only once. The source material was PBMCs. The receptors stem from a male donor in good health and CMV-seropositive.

CDR3 residues: CASSLANSPLHF. DNA of the CDR3: TGTGCCAGCAGCTTGGCAAATTCACCCCTCCACTTT. The genes are TRBV7-6 and TRBJ1-6; D is ambiguous. Germline V gene sequence: CDR1 SGHVS, CDR2 FNYEAQ. Trimming took 3 bases from V and 7 from J, leaving 4 bases between them. This CDR3 spans 12 amino acids.

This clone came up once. CDR3 sequence (DNA): TGTGCCAGCAGTGCACAGCCCTACTATGGCTACACCTTC. Its protein product is CASSAQPYYGYTF. The J gene is TRBJ1-2, the V gene TRBV2; D unclear. Germline CDR1 and CDR2: SNHLY and FYNNEI. The CDR3 spans 13 residues. With 4 bases removed from V and 3 bases from J, the gap between germline ends came to 9 bases.

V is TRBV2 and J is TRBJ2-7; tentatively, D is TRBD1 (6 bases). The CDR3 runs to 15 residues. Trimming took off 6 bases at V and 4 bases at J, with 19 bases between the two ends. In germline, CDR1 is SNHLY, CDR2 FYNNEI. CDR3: CASSKYRAERYEQYF. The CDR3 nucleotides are TGTGCCAGCAGCAAGTACAGGGCAGAACGGTACGAGCAGTACTTC.

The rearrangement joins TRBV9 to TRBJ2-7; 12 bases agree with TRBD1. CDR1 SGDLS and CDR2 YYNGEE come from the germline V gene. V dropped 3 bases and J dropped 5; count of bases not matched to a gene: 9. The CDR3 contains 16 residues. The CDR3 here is CASSGAGTGGGHEQYF. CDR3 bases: TGTGCCAGCAGCGGGGCCGGGACAGGGGGCGGCCACGAGCAGTACTTC.

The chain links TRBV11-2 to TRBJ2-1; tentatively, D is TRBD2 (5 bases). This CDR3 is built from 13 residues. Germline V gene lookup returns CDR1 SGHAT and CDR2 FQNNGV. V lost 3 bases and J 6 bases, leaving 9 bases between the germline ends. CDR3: CASSFGLRNEQFF. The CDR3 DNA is TGTGCCAGCAGCTTCGGACTTCGCAATGAGCAGTTCTTC.

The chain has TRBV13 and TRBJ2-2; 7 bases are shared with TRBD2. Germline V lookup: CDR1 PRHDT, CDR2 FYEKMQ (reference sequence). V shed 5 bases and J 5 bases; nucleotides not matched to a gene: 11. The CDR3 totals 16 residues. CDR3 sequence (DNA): TGTGCCAGCAGCCCCTATGGGGAGGGCGGAACCGGGGAGCTGTTTTTT. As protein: CASSPYGEGGTGELFF. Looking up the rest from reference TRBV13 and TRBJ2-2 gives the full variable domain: AAGVIQSPRHLIKEKRETATLKCYPIPRHDTVYWYQQGPGQDPQFLISFYEKMQSDKGSIPDRFSAQQFSDYHSELNMSSLELGDSALYFCASSPYGEGGTGELFFGEGSRLTVL.

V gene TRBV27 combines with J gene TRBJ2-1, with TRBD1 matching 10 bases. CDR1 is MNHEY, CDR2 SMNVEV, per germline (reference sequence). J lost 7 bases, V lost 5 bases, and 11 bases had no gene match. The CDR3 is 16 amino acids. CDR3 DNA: TGTGCCAGCAGTAACCCGCCGAGGACAGGGGGAAATGAGCAGTTCTTC. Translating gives CASSNPPRTGGNEQFF.

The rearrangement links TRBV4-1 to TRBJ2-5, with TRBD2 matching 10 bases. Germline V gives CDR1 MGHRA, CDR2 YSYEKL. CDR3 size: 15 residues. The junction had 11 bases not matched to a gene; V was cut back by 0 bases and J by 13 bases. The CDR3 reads CASSQDMPSGGARYF. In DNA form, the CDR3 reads TGCGCCAGCAGCCAAGATATGCCTAGCGGGGGCGCCAGGTACTTC.

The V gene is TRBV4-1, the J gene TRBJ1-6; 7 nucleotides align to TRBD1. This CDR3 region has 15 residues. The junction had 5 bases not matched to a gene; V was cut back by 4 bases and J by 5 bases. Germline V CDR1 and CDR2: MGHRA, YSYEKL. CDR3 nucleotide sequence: TGCGCCAGCAGCCGATCCGGGACAGATAATTCACCCCTCCACTTT. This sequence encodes CASSRSGTDNSPLHF.

CDR3 sequence reads: CASSLEVGNTEAFF. The CDR3 coding sequence is TGTGCCAGCAGCCTCGAGGTTGGTAACACTGAAGCTTTCTTT. The rearrangement links TRBV13 to TRBJ1-1, with no clear D. The length of the CDR3 is 14 residues. The V end was cut by 5 bases, the J end by 2 bases, with 12 bases between. The V gene's germline CDR1 is PRHDT and CDR2 FYEKMQ (reference sequence).

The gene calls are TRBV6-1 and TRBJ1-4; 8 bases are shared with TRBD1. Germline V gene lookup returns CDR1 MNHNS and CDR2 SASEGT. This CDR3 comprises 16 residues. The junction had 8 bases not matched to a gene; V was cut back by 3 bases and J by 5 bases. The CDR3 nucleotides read TGTGCCAGCAGTGAGACAGGGGCGCGGGACAATGAAAAACTGTTTTTT. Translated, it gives CASSETGARDNEKLFF.

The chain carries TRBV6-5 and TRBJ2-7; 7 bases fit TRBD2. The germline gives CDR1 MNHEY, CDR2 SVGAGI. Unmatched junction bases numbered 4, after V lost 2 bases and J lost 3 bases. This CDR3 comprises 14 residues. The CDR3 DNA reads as TGTGCCAGCAGTTACGGCGGGAGAGGCTACGAGCAGTACTTC. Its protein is CASSYGGRGYEQYF.